The next 9 T cell receptor beta chains were all read from a single sample in a study of blood T cells in healthy people across ages. A second PCR, run for about 6 to 12 cycles, used a sample-barcoded 5' primer plus a J-beta primer mix. TCRdb passed the 5' RACE reads through MiXCR, listing each CDR3 protein once. The table lists 1,300,000 or so distinct CDR3 sequences, almost 60% of them singletons. Source material: blood. The source of these receptors is a man younger than 30 in good health.

This rearrangement joins TRBV4-1 to TRBJ2-7, with 7 nucleotides matching TRBD1. V lost 1 base and J lost 1; bases outside the gene matches: 13. Germline lookup yields CDR1 MGHRA and CDR2 YSYEKL. The CDR3 runs to 18 residues. Here the CDR3 reads CASSQGPRYRGWSYEQYF. The CDR3 coding sequence is TGCGCCAGCAGCCAAGGGCCCCGTTACAGGGGTTGGTCCTACGAGCAGTACTTC.

The gene calls are TRBV7-2 and TRBJ2-3; no definite D call. In germline, CDR1 is SGHTA, CDR2 FQGNSA. V lost 1 base and J lost 3, with 8 bases in between. The CDR3 covers 14 residues. The CDR3 DNA is TGTGCCAGCAGCTTAGTTTCCCGGACAGATACGCAGTATTTT. Protein product: CASSLVSRTDTQYF.

The chain employs TRBV15 and TRBJ2-1; D unclear. The CDR3 extends over 14 amino acids. Germline V gene data show CDR1 as LNHNV and CDR2 as YYDKDF (reference sequence). V lost 2 bases and J lost 6, with 11 bases in between. DNA of the CDR3: TGTGCCACCAGCAGATTGGCGGCGAGCAATGAGCAGTTCTTC. Translating gives CATSRLAASNEQFF.

The J gene is TRBJ2-7, the V gene TRBV10-2; maybe TRBD1 (5 bases). Trimming took 0 bases from V and 3 from J, leaving 15 bases between them. The CDR3 length is 16 residues. Per the germline V gene, CDR1 is WSHSY and CDR2 is SAAADI. The CDR3 DNA follows: TGCGCCAGCAGTGAGTCGAAAGGGGTAGGTTACTACGAGCAGTACTTC. Protein product: CASSESKGVGYYEQYF.

The table lists this clonotype with many counts. The J gene is TRBJ2-7, the V gene TRBV27; D is tentatively TRBD1 or TRBD2 (5 bases each). The CDR3 spans 14 residues. Per the germline V gene, CDR1 is MNHEY and CDR2 is SMNVEV (reference sequence). The ends were cut back, 3 bases at V and 2 bases at J, with 11 bases in the middle. The CDR3 DNA follows: TGTGCCAGCAGTTTGGGGACGGTGACCTACGAGCAGTACTTC. This sequence encodes CASSLGTVTYEQYF.

The table lists this clonotype with a few counts. The chain has TRBV12-3 or TRBV12-4 and TRBJ2-7, with 7 bases that match TRBD1. The V and J ends lost 5 bases and 6 bases, in that order; junction bases with no gene match: 7. This CDR3 is built from 13 residues. CDR3: CASSAGTVFEQYF. The CDR3 bases are TGTGCCAGCAGTGCCGGGACAGTCTTCGAGCAGTACTTC.

This sequence joins TRBV11-2 and TRBJ1-4; D is uncertain. V dropped 4 bases and J dropped 5 bases, with 11 bases sitting between them. Germline V CDR1 and CDR2: SGHAT, FQNNGV. CDR3 size: 14 residues. In DNA, the CDR3 is TGTGCCAGCAGCTCCGAGATGAGGAATGAAAAACTGTTTTTT. Protein sequence: CASSSEMRNEKLFF.

The CDR3 loop is CASSQEFEAFF. The DNA for the CDR3 is TGCGCCAGCAGCCAAGAATTTGAAGCTTTCTTT. The chain is built from TRBV4-1 and TRBJ1-1; D not certain. Deletions cut 0 bases from V and 7 bases from J, with 3 bases between. The CDR3 is 11 amino acids. Germline-derived CDR1 and CDR2 are MGHRA and YSYEKL.

The chain has TRBV7-9 and TRBJ1-4, with unresolved D. The CDR3 spans 14 residues. V was clipped by 1 base and J by 8 bases, with 11 bases between them. Germline V gene sequence: CDR1 SEHNR, CDR2 FQNEAQ (reference sequence). The CDR3 DNA sequence: TGTGCCAGCAGCTTAGTGGCAGGCGAAGAAAAACTGTTTTTT. Protein product: CASSLVAGEEKLFF.